This record covers a single TCR beta chain. This record comes from a study of cytomegalovirus exposure and HLA in healthy donors. PCR used 60 Vbeta primers and 13 Jbeta primers. Only in-frame clones appear in the TCRdb table, and some are missing; sequencing was by immunoSEQ multiplex PCR. The table shows about 140,000 clones, with around 75% occurring only once. The receptor's source is a female donor in good health and CMV-seronegative. The material sequenced was PBMCs.

The CDR3 DNA reads as TGTGCCAGCACGAGGGGGTCAAACACCGGGGAGCTGTTTTTT. Protein product: CASTRGSNTGELFF. The J gene is TRBJ2-2, the V gene TRBV5-6; a possible D gene is TRBD1 (6 bases). Germline V gives CDR1 SGHDT, CDR2 YYEEEE. The CDR3 is made up of 14 amino acids. Trimming removed 6 bases at V and 2 bases at J, with 11 bases between.